This TCR beta chain emerged from a study of blood T cell repertoires in COVID-19. Germline V CDR1 and CDR2: LGHNA, YSLEER. This CDR3 comprises 16 residues. V was shortened by 0 bases and J by 0 bases, with 12 bases between the two germline ends. Repertoires were generated with immunoSEQ multiplex PCR, while TCRdb's copy carries only in-frame clones and drops some. The sample lists some 140,000 clones; approximately 85% were seen once. The sequencing input was peripheral blood. The V and J genes are TRBV4-3 and TRBJ2-7; D is unclear. The TCR originated in a human donor in a cohort sampled during active COVID-19. The CDR3, as DNA: TGCGCCAGCAGCCAAGATGAAATCGAGAGCTCCTACGAGCAGTACGTC. Translation gives CASSQDEIESSYEQYV.